The next 4 T cell receptor beta chains were all read from a single sample in a study of blood T cell repertoires in COVID-19. Repertoires were generated with immunoSEQ multiplex PCR, while TCRdb's copy carries only in-frame clones and drops some. The sample contains under 150,000 clones, approximately 84% of which appear only once. What was sequenced was peripheral blood. The receptors stem from a man between 65 and 85 years old with active or convalescent COVID-19.

This chain links TRBV2 with TRBJ2-7; D gene unclear. V lost 3 bases to trimming and J lost 4 bases, with 4 bases between them. The CDR3 is made up of 11 amino acids. The germline V gene has CDR1 SNHLY and CDR2 FYNNEI. The CDR3 loop is CASSDKYEQYF. The CDR3 DNA reads as TGTGCCAGCAGTGACAAATACGAGCAGTACTTC.

The chain combines TRBV7-9 with TRBJ2-5; no clear D gene. Germline CDR1 and CDR2: SEHNR and FQNEAQ (reference sequence). The CDR3 runs to 14 residues. V was trimmed by 4 bases and J by 5 bases, leaving 14 bases between them. The CDR3 region is CASSSVWVGETQYF. DNA for the CDR3: TGTGCCAGCAGCTCGGTGTGGGTCGGGGAGACCCAGTACTTC.

This chain joins TRBV19 and TRBJ1-4; maybe TRBD1 (6 bases). CDR1 LNHDA and CDR2 SQIVND come from the germline V gene (reference sequence). The V and J ends lost 1 base and 10 bases respectively, with 19 bases between them. This CDR3 is 16 amino acids long. The CDR3 spells CASSIGRGIIDGKLFF. DNA for the CDR3: TGTGCCAGTAGTATAGGTAGGGGGATAATTGATGGAAAACTGTTTTTT.

V and J are TRBV28 and TRBJ1-6, with 7 bases identical to TRBD1. This CDR3 contains 15 residues. Germline V CDR1 and CDR2: MDHEN, SYDVKM. The ends lost 5 bases at V and 4 bases at J; junction bases unmatched: 5. CDR3 residues: CASSRTGQYNSPLHF. The CDR3 coding sequence is TGTGCCAGCAGTCGGACAGGCCAATATAATTCACCCCTCCACTTT.